The 27 T cell receptor beta chains listed next were all sequenced from one sample in a study of T cells in Graves' hyperthyroidism and ophthalmopathy. Amplification yielded TCR beta CDR3 regions, with RNA transcripts as the source. TCR CDR3 regions were first amplified by RT-PCR with HTBI primers. Each CDR3 protein gets one entry after TCRdb re-called the multiplex PCR reads with MiXCR. The table records about 290,000 distinct CDR3 sequences, approximately 17% of them present only once. Source material: blood. The origin of the receptors is a woman in her sixties with Graves' ophthalmopathy.

This clonotype was detected ten times or more. The chain employs TRBV12-3 or TRBV12-4 and TRBJ1-5; D perhaps matches TRBD1 (6 bases). The CDR3 covers 14 residues. V lost 6 bases, J lost 4 bases, and 13 bases lay in between. The CDR3 sequence is CASSIARGNQPQHF. The DNA for the CDR3 is TGTGCCAGCAGCATCGCCAGGGGAAATCAGCCCCAGCATTTT.

This clonotype has a count of ten or more. Written as DNA, the CDR3 is TGCGCCAGCAGCTTGAATCCGGGGGGCGATGGCTACACCTTC. It specifies CASSLNPGGDGYTF. J is TRBJ1-2 and V is TRBV5-1; D is perhaps TRBD1 (6 bases). V was trimmed by 1 base and J by 6 bases, leaving 13 bases between them. This CDR3 region has 14 residues. Germline-derived CDR1 and CDR2 are SGHRS and YFSETQ.

This clonotype was seen a handful of times. The chain carries TRBV9 and TRBJ2-3, with D possibly TRBD2 on 6 matching bases. The V gene lost 0 bases and the J gene lost 2 bases, with 22 bases spanning the gap. Germline loops: CDR1 SGDLS, CDR2 YYNGEE. The CDR3 sequence is 19 residues long. The CDR3 nucleotides are TGTGCCAGCAGCGTAGGGGGACTCTCGAGGACGCGAATCACAGATACGCAGTATTTT. Translation gives CASSVGGLSRTRITDTQYF.

The sample holds many counts of this clonotype. The V gene is TRBV20-1, the J gene TRBJ2-7; TRBD2 might be the D (5 bases). V lost 0 bases and J 7 bases, leaving 16 bases between the germline ends. CDR1 is DFQATT and CDR2 is SNEGSKA in the germline V gene (reference sequence). The CDR3 contains 14 residues. The chain's CDR3 is CSARDEWGVGEQYF. The CDR3 DNA is TGCAGTGCTAGAGATGAATGGGGAGTCGGAGAGCAGTACTTC.

This clonotype was observed a few times. The genes are TRBV7-9 and TRBJ1-2; possible D gene TRBD1, 6 bases. V gave up 8 bases and J gave up 4 bases, with 17 bases separating them. The CDR3 has 14 residues. The germline CDR1 and CDR2 sequences are SEHNR and FQNEAQ (reference sequence). The CDR3 here is CASDKGGEAYGYTF. The CDR3 bases are TGTGCCAGCGATAAGGGGGGGGAGGCCTATGGCTACACCTTC.

This clonotype has ten or more counts. The chain joins TRBV24-1 to TRBJ2-5, with D unclear. Germline CDR1 KGHDR, CDR2 SFDVKD. V dropped 2 bases and J dropped 0 bases, with 3 bases sitting between them. This CDR3 has 13 amino acids. The CDR3 is CATSDSYQETQYF. In nucleotides, the CDR3 is TGTGCCACCAGTGATTCGTACCAAGAGACCCAGTACTTC.

This clonotype was counted ten times or more. V and J are TRBV11-2 and TRBJ2-7, with no clear D. The CDR3 has 13 residues. With 7 bases removed from V and 1 base from J, the gap between germline ends came to 11 bases. Germline values: CDR1 SGHAT, CDR2 FQNNGV. The CDR3 DNA sequence: TGTGCCAGCACCCTCTGGGGTTCCTACGAGCAGTACTTC. Its protein product is CASTLWGSYEQYF.

This clonotype was detected many times. This sequence joins TRBV11-2 and TRBJ1-4, with TRBD1 matching 9 bases. Germline values: CDR1 SGHAT, CDR2 FQNNGV. J lost 7 bases, V lost 0 bases, and 6 bases had no gene match. This CDR3 contains 16 residues. CDR3 protein: CASSLDLGQGPEKLFF. CDR3 bases: TGTGCCAGCAGCTTAGATCTGGGACAGGGCCCTGAAAAACTGTTTTTT.

This clonotype occurred many times. The J gene is TRBJ1-5, the V gene TRBV2; no clear D gene. Germline CDR1 is SNHLY and CDR2 is FYNNEI. The CDR3 is 12 amino acids. Trimming removed 7 bases from V and 4 bases from J, with 8 bases in between. CDR3 amino acids: CASNLGNQPQHF. Written as DNA, the CDR3 is TGTGCCAGCAACCTAGGGAATCAGCCCCAGCATTTT.

V usage is TRBV11-3 and J usage is TRBJ2-1, with D unclear. V was shortened by 1 base and J by 8 bases, with 9 bases between the two germline ends. This CDR3 spans 13 amino acids. Germline V gene sequence: CDR1 SGHNT, CDR2 YENEEA. The CDR3 spells CASSLGLVDEQFF. The CDR3 DNA reads TGTGCCAGCAGCTTAGGTTTGGTCGATGAGCAGTTCTTC. The variable domain in full, completed from reference TRBV11-3 and TRBJ2-1, reads EAGVVQSPRYKIIEKKQPVAFWCNPISGHNTLYWYLQNLGQGPELLIRYENEEAVDDSQLPKDRFSAERLKGVDSTLKIQPAELGDSAVYLCASSLGLVDEQFFGPGTRLTVL.

The chain has TRBV20-1 and TRBJ2-4; perhaps D is TRBD1 or TRBD2 (6 bases each). This CDR3 is built from 13 residues. Germline V CDR1 and CDR2: DFQATT, SNEGSKA (reference sequence). The V end lost 7 bases, the J end lost 0 bases, and 10 bases lay between the germline ends. The CDR3 loop is CSVKGGAKNIQYF. In DNA form, the CDR3 reads TGCAGTGTCAAGGGGGGAGCCAAAAACATTCAGTACTTC.

This clonotype has ten or more counts. The chain joins TRBV28 to TRBJ2-3; 7 bases fit TRBD1. V lost 3 bases and J lost 2; bases outside the gene matches: 5. This CDR3 has 15 amino acids. Germline V gives CDR1 MDHEN, CDR2 SYDVKM. CDR3 coding DNA: TGTGCCAGCAGTTTCGGGACAGCCTACACAGATACGCAGTATTTT. This codes for CASSFGTAYTDTQYF. Supplemented by reference TRBV28 and TRBJ2-3, the full variable domain reads DVKVTQSSRYLVKRTGEKVFLECVQDMDHENMFWYRQDPGLGLRLIYFSYDVKMKEKGDIPEGYSVSREKKERFSLILESASTNQTSMYLCASSFGTAYTDTQYFGPGTRLTVL.

This clonotype came up many times. The chain uses TRBV6-2 or TRBV6-3 and TRBJ1-5; 10 bases are a match to TRBD1. The length of the CDR3 is 16 residues. V lost 8 bases, J lost 4 bases, and 11 bases stayed unmatched. CDR1 and CDR2 (germline): MNHEY, SVGEGT. The CDR3 nucleotides are TGTGCCAGCGCAACGGACAGGGGGGTGAGAAATCAGCCCCAGCATTTT. Protein: CASATDRGVRNQPQHF.

V gene TRBV9 combines with J gene TRBJ2-2, with TRBD2 matching over 9 bases. J lost 4 bases, V lost 0 bases, and 7 bases had no gene match. CDR3 length equals 17 residues. Germline V gene lookup returns CDR1 SGDLS and CDR2 YYNGEE. The DNA of the CDR3 is TGTGCCAGCAGCGTAGGGTCTAGCGGGACTAGCACCGGGGAGCTGTTTTTT. Amino acids: CASSVGSSGTSTGELFF.

V is TRBV19 and J is TRBJ2-7; possible D gene TRBD1, 6 bases. With 3 bases removed from V and 2 bases from J, the gap between germline ends came to 14 bases. This CDR3 spans 15 amino acids. Germline V gene lookup returns CDR1 LNHDA and CDR2 SQIVND (reference sequence). CDR3 sequence (DNA): TGTGCCAGTAGTATTGTTTTGCAGGGGCCCTACGAGCAGTACTTC. This codes for CASSIVLQGPYEQYF.

In regard to this clonotype: Given a much more abundant clone one base away, this may be a read error. The chain links TRBV7-2 to TRBJ2-4, with a possible D match to TRBD1 (6 bases). The V gene lost 5 bases and the J gene lost 8 bases, with 13 bases spanning the gap. The length of the CDR3 is 13 residues. CDR1 SGHTA and CDR2 FQGNSA come from the germline V gene. The DNA of the CDR3 is TGTGCCAGCAGCCTCAACAGGGTGGACATTCAGTACTTC. It yields the protein CASSLNRVDIQYF.

Many counts were recorded for this clonotype. The chain employs TRBV28 and TRBJ1-6, with D perhaps matching TRBD1 (5 bases). Germline V gene data show CDR1 as MDHEN and CDR2 as SYDVKM. The V end was cut by 4 bases, the J end by 10 bases, with 17 bases between. CDR3 size: 15 residues. In DNA, the CDR3 is TGTGCCAGCAGTTCGACCTTTCAGGGTCCGTCACCCCTCCACTTT. Translated, it gives CASSSTFQGPSPLHF.

This clonotype was seen many times. V gene TRBV12-3 or TRBV12-4 combines with J gene TRBJ1-2; TRBD1 agrees at 7 bases. With V trimmed by 7 bases and J by 2 bases, 13 bases remained unmatched. The CDR3 covers 16 residues. The CDR3 spells CASKGAGVSANYGYTF. For the CDR3, the DNA is TGTGCCAGCAAGGGGGCAGGGGTCTCAGCCAACTATGGCTACACCTTC.

This clonotype has at least ten counts. The chain joins TRBV6-2 or TRBV6-3 to TRBJ2-5; 7 bases match TRBD1. V gave up 6 bases and J gave up 5 bases; unmatched junction bases: 24. This CDR3 is built from 19 residues. CDR1 and CDR2 (germline): MNHEY, SVGEGT. This CDR3 is CASSQRPFDRATRIETQYF. The CDR3 DNA follows: TGTGCCAGCAGCCAAAGACCTTTTGACAGGGCGACCAGGATCGAGACCCAGTACTTC.

This clonotype was counted at least ten times. The chain employs TRBV2 and TRBJ2-1, with 8 positions matching TRBD1. This CDR3 comprises 15 residues. V shed 6 bases, J shed 0 bases, and the junction held 4 bases outside the gene matches. Germline CDR1 and CDR2: SNHLY and FYNNEI. As DNA, the CDR3 is TGTGCCAGCAGGGCAGGACAGGGCTCCTACAATGAGCAGTTCTTC. This encodes CASRAGQGSYNEQFF.

Only a few counts were recorded for this clonotype. The rearrangement joins TRBV20-1 to TRBJ1-2, with D tentatively TRBD1 (6 bases). CDR3 size: 16 residues. The V and J ends lost 6 bases and 1 base respectively, with 21 bases between them. CDR1 DFQATT and CDR2 SNEGSKA come from the germline V gene (reference sequence). The CDR3 region has the DNA TGCAGTGCACTCCCCTCCCTGGACAGACTTAACTATGGCTACACCTTC. Protein: CSALPSLDRLNYGYTF.

The chain has TRBV28 and TRBJ2-3; D is undetermined. The V gene's germline CDR1 is MDHEN and CDR2 SYDVKM. The CDR3 has 14 amino acids. V shed 6 bases and J shed 6 bases, with 16 bases lying between them. The CDR3 region has the DNA TGTGCCAGCAGCCGCGATTCGGAGCTGGATACGCAGTATTTT. Its translation is CASSRDSELDTQYF.

This clonotype was counted ten times or more. The V call is TRBV4-2, the J call TRBJ1-1; D is uncertain. Germline values: CDR1 LGHNA, CDR2 YNFKEQ. The germline V and J ends were trimmed by 0 bases and 3 bases, with 5 bases remaining between them. The CDR3 length is 13 residues. The CDR3 region has the DNA TGTGCCAGCAGCCAAGACAGATACACTGAAGCTTTCTTT. It encodes CASSQDRYTEAFF.

This chain joins TRBV5-8 and TRBJ2-2; D unresolved. This CDR3 contains 11 residues. CDR1 is SGHTS and CDR2 is YDEGEE in the germline V gene. V lost 6 bases to trimming and J lost 6 bases, with 6 bases between them. The DNA of the CDR3 is TGTGCCAGCAAGGTCCCCGGGGAGCTGTTTTTT. Protein sequence: CASKVPGELFF.

This clonotype appeared many times. The chain is built from TRBV3-1 and TRBJ2-7, with D hard to call. V lost 1 base, J lost 7 bases, and 11 bases lay in between. The CDR3 has 13 residues. Germline values: CDR1 LGHDT, CDR2 YNNKEL (reference sequence). This CDR3 is CASSQVRFGEQYF. The CDR3 DNA sequence: TGTGCCAGCAGCCAAGTTCGCTTTGGGGAGCAGTACTTC.

With regard to this clonotype: A clone one base away is much larger, so this may be a read error. The chain recombines TRBV2 with TRBJ2-1; possibly TRBD1 for D (6 bases). Germline V gene data show CDR1 as SNHLY and CDR2 as FYNNEI. The CDR3 extends over 14 amino acids. The CDR3: CASSSDSSYNKQFF. The CDR3 nucleotides are TGTGCCAGCAGTTCGGACAGCTCCTACAATAAGCAGTTCTTC.

This clonotype appeared a few times. A much bigger clone sits one base away, suggesting this may be a read error. J is TRBJ1-5 and V is TRBV7-2; 9 bases match TRBD1. From germline, CDR1 is SGHTA and CDR2 FQGNSA. V was clipped by 5 bases and J by 5 bases; unmatched bases: 7. The CDR3 covers 15 residues. The CDR3 DNA follows: TGTGCCAGCAGCATATTCGGACAGGGGTATCAGCCCCAGCATTTT. As protein: CASSIFGQGYQPQHF.